The clone carrying this TCR beta chain was picked up many times. Its antigen is unidentified. This sample stems from a study of T cells in Graves' hyperthyroidism and ophthalmopathy. Broader study findings: Median prediction lead before ophthalmopathy onset was six to eight months with the model. In blood, most of the thyroid clonotypes expanded above 0.001 were also present.

Amplification of TCR beta CDR3 regions was performed using RNA transcripts as template. HTBI primers were the set used in a first-round RT-PCR of the TCR CDR3. TCRdb ran MiXCR on the multiplex PCR reads and lists one entry per CDR3 protein. The sample shows about 590,000 distinct CDR3 sequences, about 14% of them seen only once. Ophthalmopathy patients had Clinical Activity Score at least 3, NOSPECS grade at least 4, duration under 3 months. The ends were cut back, 8 bases at V and 1 base at J, with 18 bases in the middle. In germline, CDR1 is MNHEY, CDR2 SMNVEV (reference sequence). CDR3 length: 16 amino acids.

The clonotype originates from a woman aged 18-29 years with Graves' ophthalmopathy. This sequence joins TRBV27 and TRBJ1-3; D is possibly TRBD1 (5 bases). Sequencing was done on a sample of blood. The CDR3 sequence is CASSLTVGESGNTIYF. CDR3 sequence (DNA): TGTGCCAGCTCACTGACAGTTGGGGAATCTGGAAACACCATATATTTT.